Listed below are T cell receptor beta chains from one sample, sequenced in a study of T cell responses to AZD1222 COVID-19 vaccine. Sequencing used immunoSEQ multiplex PCR; TCRdb keeps in-frame clones, though not all of them. The sample has tens of thousands of clones, about 88% seen once. The sample in question was peripheral blood, obtained 28 days after the second AZD1222 dose. Receptors were obtained from an adult who received the AZD1222 COVID-19 vaccine. Each CDR3 is given with its conserved first and last residue. The order of the fields is J gene, D gene, V gene, clone size, CDR3 DNA, CDR3 protein. A D gene is named only where the DNA matches it firmly. Size tells how often a clone was seen (once, few, many) or the class of an expanded clone, and some rows leave it out.

TRBJ1-2 NA TRBV19 once TGTGCCAGTAGTATACCACCCCCAGGGAAATATGGCTACACCTTC CASSIPPPGKYGYTF
TRBJ1-1 NA TRBV20-1 NA TGCAGTGCTAGTACGGCAGGCCCACGCACTGAAGCTTTCTTT CSASTAGPRTEAFF
TRBJ2-5 NA TRBV7-8 NA TGTGCCAGCAGCTTATTGGCAGAGAAAGAGACCCAGTACTTC CASSLLAEKETQYF
TRBJ1-5 NA TRBV30 NA TGTGCCTGGAGGAACCCGGGACATTTAAATCAGCCCCAGCATTTT CAWRNPGHLNQPQHF
TRBJ1-2 TRBD1 TRBV19 NA TGTGCCAGTAGTAAACGGGGACAGGGGGCGATTGGCTACACCTTC CASSKRGQGAIGYTF
TRBJ2-7 NA TRBV6-5 NA TGTGCCACCTCTGGGGATTCCTACGAGCAGTACTTC CATSGDSYEQYF
TRBJ1-1 NA TRBV19 NA TGTGCCAGTAGTATAGGGGCAGGGCTTGAAGCTTTCTTT CASSIGAGLEAFF
TRBJ1-6 NA TRBV7-6 NA TGTGCCAGCAGCTTAGTGGCGGATTCACCCCTCCACTTT CASSLVADSPLHF
TRBJ1-2 NA TRBV3-1/TRBV3-2 NA TGTGCCAGCAGCCATCGAGGGGTTGGCTACACCTTC CASSHRGVGYTF
TRBJ2-4 NA TRBV2 NA TGTGCCAGCAGTGTAAGTCAGGGGAGCAAAAACATTCAGTACTTC CASSVSQGSKNIQYF
TRBJ2-5 TRBD1 TRBV14 NA TGTGCCAGCAGCCAAAGACCGGGACAGGGTCCAGAGACCCAGTACTTC CASSQRPGQGPETQYF
TRBJ1-2 TRBD1 TRBV3-1/TRBV3-2 NA TGTGCCAGCAGCTCTCACTCTCCGGGACAGAGCTATGGCTACACCTTC CASSSHSPGQSYGYTF
TRBJ1-1 TRBD1 TRBV9 NA TGTGCCAGCAGCGGCGGGACAGGGGTCGTTTTCGCTGAAGCTTTCTTT CASSGGTGVVFAEAFF
TRBJ2-5 TRBD1 TRBV6-5 NA TGTGCCAGCAGGGCCCGGGGCAGGGGGCAAGAGACCCAGTACTTC CASRARGRGQETQYF
TRBJ1-5 TRBD1 TRBV18 once TGTGCCAGCTCCCGCATCGGGGGGCAGGGGGGTGATCAGCCCCAGCATTTT CASSRIGGQGGDQPQHF
TRBJ2-5 NA TRBV25-1 NA TGTGCCAGCAGTGAAAACAGAGGGCCATTTGAGACCCAGTACTTC CASSENRGPFETQYF
TRBJ1-5 NA TRBV4-1 NA TGCGCCAGCAGCCCACAGGGCTCTCAGCCCCAGCATTTT CASSPQGSQPQHF
TRBJ1-1 TRBD1 TRBV6-5 NA TGTGCCAGCAGTTCTCTTACCGGGACAGGGAGCACTGAAGCTTTCTTT CASSSLTGTGSTEAFF
TRBJ1-3 NA TRBV10-3 NA TGTGCCATCAGTGCGGGAGTTGGGAACACCATATATTTT CAISAGVGNTIYF
TRBJ2-2 NA TRBV6-5 NA TGTGCCAGCGTCGGTCAATCTGTCACCGGGGAGCTGTTTTTT CASVGQSVTGELFF
TRBJ2-4 TRBD2 TRBV4-1 NA TGCGCCAGCAGCCAAGCTAGCGGAAAAAACATTCAGTACTTC CASSQASGKNIQYF
TRBJ2-1 NA TRBV5-1 NA TGCGCCAGCAGCTCCACGGGGGGCCACGCCAATGAGCAGTTCTTC CASSSTGGHANEQFF
TRBJ1-2 TRBD1 TRBV2 NA TGTGCCAGCAGTTTCGGACAGGCGAGAGGCTACACCTTC CASSFGQARGYTF
TRBJ1-3 NA TRBV3-1/TRBV3-2 NA TGTGCCAGCAGCTACCCAAAGGGGGCTGGAAACACCATATATTTT CASSYPKGAGNTIYF
TRBJ2-2 NA TRBV6-1 NA TGTGCCAGCAGTGAAGGGGAGCACACCGGGGAGCTGTTTTTT CASSEGEHTGELFF
TRBJ1-1 NA TRBV14 NA TGTGCCAGCAGCCAACATCGGATCATGAACACTGAAGCTTTCTTT CASSQHRIMNTEAFF
TRBJ1-1 NA TRBV6-5 once TGTGCCAGCAATCGTGGGACTGAAGCTTTCTTT CASNRGTEAFF
TRBJ1-2 TRBD1 TRBV7-9 NA TGTGCCAGCAGCTCATCAGGAGGGGGCGGAGGAGACTATGGCTACACCTTC CASSSSGGGGGDYGYTF
TRBJ2-2 TRBD1 TRBV18 NA TGTGCCAGCTCACCCCCGGGACAGAAGAACACCGGGGAGCTGTTTTTT CASSPPGQKNTGELFF
TRBJ1-5 TRBD1 TRBV19 once TGTGCCAGTACCCAGGGGGCTGGTCAGCCCCAGCATTTT CASTQGAGQPQHF
TRBJ1-5 NA TRBV6-5 NA TGTGCCAGCAGTTACAAGGCCGGATATAGCAATCAGCCCCAGCATTTT CASSYKAGYSNQPQHF
TRBJ1-2 NA TRBV19 NA TGTGCCAGTAGTAAACTACAGGGTTCGGACTATGGCTACACCTTC CASSKLQGSDYGYTF
TRBJ1-3 TRBD1 TRBV5-1 once TGCGCCAGCAGCTTGGGCCGCTCGACAGGGGGCTTTGGAAACACCATATATTTT CASSLGRSTGGFGNTIYF
TRBJ2-1 NA TRBV7-9 NA TGTGCCAGCAGTCCCCCCGGGACATCCTACAATGAGCAGTTCTTC CASSPPGTSYNEQFF
TRBJ1-1 NA TRBV7-9 few TGTGCCAGCAGCTTTTCGGGCACCAACACTGAAGCTTTCTTT CASSFSGTNTEAFF
TRBJ1-6 NA TRBV2 NA TGTGCCAGCAGTGAAATTGCGGAAGGTAATTCACCCCTCCACTTT CASSEIAEGNSPLHF
TRBJ2-3 NA TRBV5-1 NA TGCGCCAGCAGCTTCGACTCGACTAGCACAGATACGCAGTATTTT CASSFDSTSTDTQYF
TRBJ2-7 TRBD1 TRBV18 NA TGTGCCAGCTCACCGAGGACAGGGGGGGGAGAGCAGTACTTC CASSPRTGGGEQYF
TRBJ1-1 NA TRBV30 NA TGTGCCTGGAGAAAGGGGTTGGACACTGAAGCTTTCTTT CAWRKGLDTEAFF
TRBJ1-2 TRBD1 TRBV7-9 NA TGTGCCAGCAGTACCGGGACAGGGTTCTACTATGGCTACACCTTC CASSTGTGFYYGYTF
TRBJ2-7 NA TRBV5-6 NA TGTGCCAGCAGCAAAGGACAGACCTACGAGCAGTACTTC CASSKGQTYEQYF